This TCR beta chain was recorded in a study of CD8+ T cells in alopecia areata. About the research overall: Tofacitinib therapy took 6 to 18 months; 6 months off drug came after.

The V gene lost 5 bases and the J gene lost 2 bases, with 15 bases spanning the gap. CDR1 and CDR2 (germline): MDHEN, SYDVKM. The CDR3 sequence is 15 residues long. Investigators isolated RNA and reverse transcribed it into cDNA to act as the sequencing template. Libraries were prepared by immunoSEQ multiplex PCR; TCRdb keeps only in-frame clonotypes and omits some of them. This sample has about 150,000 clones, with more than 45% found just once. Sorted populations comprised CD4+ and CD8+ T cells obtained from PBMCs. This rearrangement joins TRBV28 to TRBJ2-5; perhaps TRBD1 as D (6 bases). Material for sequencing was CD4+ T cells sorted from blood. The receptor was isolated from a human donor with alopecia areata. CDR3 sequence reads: CASSPPDRYQETQYF. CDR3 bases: TGTGCCAGCAGTCCGCCTGACAGGTATCAAGAGACCCAGTACTTC. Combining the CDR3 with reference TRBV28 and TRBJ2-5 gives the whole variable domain DVKVTQSSRYLVKRTGEKVFLECVQDMDHENMFWYRQDPGLGLRLIYFSYDVKMKEKGDIPEGYSVSREKKERFSLILESASTNQTSMYLCASSPPDRYQETQYFGPGTRLLVL.